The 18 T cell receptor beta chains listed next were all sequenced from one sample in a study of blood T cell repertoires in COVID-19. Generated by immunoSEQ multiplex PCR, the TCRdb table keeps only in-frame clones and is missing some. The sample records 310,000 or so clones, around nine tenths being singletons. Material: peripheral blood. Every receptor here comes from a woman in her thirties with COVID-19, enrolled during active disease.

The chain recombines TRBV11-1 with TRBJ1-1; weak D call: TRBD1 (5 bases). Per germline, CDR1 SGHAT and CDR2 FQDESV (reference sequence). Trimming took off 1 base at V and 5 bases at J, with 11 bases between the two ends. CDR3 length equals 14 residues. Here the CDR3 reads CASSLGLGRTEAFF. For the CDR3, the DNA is TGTGCCAGCAGCTTAGGTTTGGGGCGTACTGAAGCTTTCTTT.

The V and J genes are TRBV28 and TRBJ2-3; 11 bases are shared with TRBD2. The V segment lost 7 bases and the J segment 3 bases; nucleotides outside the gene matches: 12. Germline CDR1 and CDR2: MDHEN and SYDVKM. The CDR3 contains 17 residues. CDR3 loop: CASTNLGGLAETDTQYF. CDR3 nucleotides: TGTGCCAGCACCAACCTAGGGGGACTAGCGGAAACAGATACGCAGTATTTT.

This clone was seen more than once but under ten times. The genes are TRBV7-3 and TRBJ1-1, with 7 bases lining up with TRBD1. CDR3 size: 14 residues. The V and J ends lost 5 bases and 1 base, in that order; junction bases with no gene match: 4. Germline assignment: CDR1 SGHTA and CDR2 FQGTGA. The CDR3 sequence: CASSAQGGNTEAFF. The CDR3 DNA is TGTGCCAGCAGCGCCCAGGGGGGGAACACTGAAGCTTTCTTT.

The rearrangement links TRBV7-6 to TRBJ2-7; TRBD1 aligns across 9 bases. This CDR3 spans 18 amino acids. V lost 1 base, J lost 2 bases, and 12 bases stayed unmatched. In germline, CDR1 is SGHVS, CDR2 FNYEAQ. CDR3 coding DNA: TGTGCCAGCAGCTTAGGGCACCAACGAGGGACAGGGACCTACGAGCAGTACTTC. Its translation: CASSLGHQRGTGTYEQYF.

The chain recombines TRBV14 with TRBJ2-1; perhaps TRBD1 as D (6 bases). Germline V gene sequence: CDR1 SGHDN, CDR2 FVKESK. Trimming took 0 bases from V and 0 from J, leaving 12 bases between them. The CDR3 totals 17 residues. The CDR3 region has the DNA TGTGCCAGCAGCCAAGATGACAGGCTGAGCTCCTACAATGAGCAGTTCTTC. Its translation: CASSQDDRLSSYNEQFF.

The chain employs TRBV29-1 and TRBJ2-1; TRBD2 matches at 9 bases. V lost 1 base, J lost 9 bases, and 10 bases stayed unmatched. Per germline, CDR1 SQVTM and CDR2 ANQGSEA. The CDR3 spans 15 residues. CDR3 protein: CSVEGAGGPRIEQFF. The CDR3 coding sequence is TGCAGCGTTGAAGGAGCGGGAGGTCCCCGAATTGAGCAGTTCTTC.

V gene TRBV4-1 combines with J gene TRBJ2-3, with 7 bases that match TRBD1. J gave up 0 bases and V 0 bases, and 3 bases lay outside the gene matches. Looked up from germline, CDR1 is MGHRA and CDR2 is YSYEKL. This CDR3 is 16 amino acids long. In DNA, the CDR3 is TGCGCCAGCAGCCAAGAGGGGACAGCTAGCACAGATACGCAGTATTTT. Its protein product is CASSQEGTASTDTQYF.

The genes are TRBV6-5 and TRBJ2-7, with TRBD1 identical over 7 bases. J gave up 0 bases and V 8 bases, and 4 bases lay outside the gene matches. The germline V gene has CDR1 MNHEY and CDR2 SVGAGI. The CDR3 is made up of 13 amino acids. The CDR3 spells CASQGQSSYEQYF. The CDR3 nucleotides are TGTGCCAGCCAGGGACAGAGCTCCTACGAGCAGTACTTC.

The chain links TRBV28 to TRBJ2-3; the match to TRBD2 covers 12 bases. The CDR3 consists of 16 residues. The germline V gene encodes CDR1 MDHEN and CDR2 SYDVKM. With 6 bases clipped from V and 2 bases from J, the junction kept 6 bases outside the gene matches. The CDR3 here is CASRRTSGRHTDTQYF. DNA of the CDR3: TGTGCCAGCAGGCGAACTAGCGGGAGGCACACAGATACGCAGTATTTT.

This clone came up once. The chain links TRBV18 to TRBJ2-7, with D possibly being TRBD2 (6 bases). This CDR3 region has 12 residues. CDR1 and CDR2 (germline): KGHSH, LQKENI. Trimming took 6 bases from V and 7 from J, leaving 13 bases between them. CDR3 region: CASSTSSEEQYF. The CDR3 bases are TGTGCCAGCTCGACTAGTTCCGAGGAGCAGTACTTC.

The CDR3 DNA sequence: TGTGCCAGCAGTTTGCGCAGGCTCGCCTACGAGCAGTACTTC. Its protein is CASSLRRLAYEQYF. The chain employs TRBV27 and TRBJ2-7; unclear D gene. V was clipped by 3 bases and J by 2 bases, with 11 bases between them. The germline V gene encodes CDR1 MNHEY and CDR2 SMNVEV (reference sequence). The CDR3 consists of 14 residues.

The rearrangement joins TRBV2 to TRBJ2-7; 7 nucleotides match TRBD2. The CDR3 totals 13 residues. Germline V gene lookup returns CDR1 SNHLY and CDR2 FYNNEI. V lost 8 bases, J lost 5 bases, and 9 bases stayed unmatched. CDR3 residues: CASDGGISNEQYF. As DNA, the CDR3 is TGTGCCAGCGACGGGGGGATATCTAACGAGCAGTACTTC.

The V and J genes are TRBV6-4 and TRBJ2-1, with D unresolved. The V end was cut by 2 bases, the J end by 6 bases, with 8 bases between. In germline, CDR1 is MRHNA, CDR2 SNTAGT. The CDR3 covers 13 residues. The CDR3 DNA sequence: TGTGCCAGCAGTGACATTGGCGGCAATGAGCAGTTCTTC. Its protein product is CASSDIGGNEQFF.

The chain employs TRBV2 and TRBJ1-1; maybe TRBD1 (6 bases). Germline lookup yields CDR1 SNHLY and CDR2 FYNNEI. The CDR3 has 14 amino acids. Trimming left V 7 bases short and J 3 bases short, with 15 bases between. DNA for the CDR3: TGTGCCAGCACCCCGGGAGGGGGAGACACTGAAGCTTTCTTT. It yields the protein CASTPGGGDTEAFF.

The CDR3 coding sequence is TGTGCCAGCAGCTCAGGGTTCCAAGAGACCCAGTACTTC. Protein: CASSSGFQETQYF. This chain links TRBV5-4 with TRBJ2-5; D possibly corresponds to TRBD1 (5 bases). This CDR3 contains 13 residues. V was cut by 3 bases and J by 1 base, with 7 bases left in between. Germline CDR1 SGHNT, CDR2 YYREEE (reference sequence).

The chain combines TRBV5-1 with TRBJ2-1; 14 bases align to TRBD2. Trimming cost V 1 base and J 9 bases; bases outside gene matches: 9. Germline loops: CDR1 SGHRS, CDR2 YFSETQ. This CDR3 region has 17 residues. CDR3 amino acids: CASSLRVGLAGAREQFF. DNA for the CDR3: TGCGCCAGCAGCTTGAGAGTGGGACTAGCGGGAGCGCGTGAGCAGTTCTTC.

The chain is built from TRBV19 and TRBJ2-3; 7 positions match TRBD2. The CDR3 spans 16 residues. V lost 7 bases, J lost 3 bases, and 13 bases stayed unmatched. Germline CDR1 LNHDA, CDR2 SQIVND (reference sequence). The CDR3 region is CASTQAAGVATDTQYF. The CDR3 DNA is TGTGCCAGTACCCAAGCGGCGGGAGTGGCGACAGATACGCAGTATTTT. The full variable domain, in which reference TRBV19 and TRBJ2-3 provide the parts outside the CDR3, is DGGITQSPKYLFRKEGQNVTLSCEQNLNHDAMYWYRQDPGQGLRLIYYSQIVNDFQKGDIAEGYSVSREKKESFPLTVTSAQKNPTAFYLCASTQAAGVATDTQYFGPGTRLTVL.

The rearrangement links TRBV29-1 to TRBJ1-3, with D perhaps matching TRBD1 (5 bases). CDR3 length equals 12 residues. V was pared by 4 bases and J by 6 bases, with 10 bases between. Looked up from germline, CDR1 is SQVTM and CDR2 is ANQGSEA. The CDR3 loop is CSVAQGANTIYF. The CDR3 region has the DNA TGCAGCGTTGCGCAGGGTGCAAACACCATATATTTT.